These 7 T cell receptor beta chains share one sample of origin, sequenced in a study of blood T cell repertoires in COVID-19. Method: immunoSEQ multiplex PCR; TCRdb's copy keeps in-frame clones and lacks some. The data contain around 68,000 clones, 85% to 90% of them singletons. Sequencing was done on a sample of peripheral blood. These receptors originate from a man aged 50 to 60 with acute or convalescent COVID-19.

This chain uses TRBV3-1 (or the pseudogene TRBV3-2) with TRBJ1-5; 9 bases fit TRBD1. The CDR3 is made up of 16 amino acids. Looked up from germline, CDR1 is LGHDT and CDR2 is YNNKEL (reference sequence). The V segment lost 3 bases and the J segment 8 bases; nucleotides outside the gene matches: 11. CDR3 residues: CASSQTGTGSREPQHF. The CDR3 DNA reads TGTGCCAGCAGCCAGACCGGGACAGGGAGTAGGGAGCCCCAGCATTTT.

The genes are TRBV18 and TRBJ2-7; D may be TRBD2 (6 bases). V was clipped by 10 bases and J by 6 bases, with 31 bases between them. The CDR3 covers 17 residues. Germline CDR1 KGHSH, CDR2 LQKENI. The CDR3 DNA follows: TGTGCCAACCTTCGAGAAATAAACCAGGGACTCGCAGGCGAGCAGTACGTC. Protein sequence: CANLREINQGLAGEQYV.

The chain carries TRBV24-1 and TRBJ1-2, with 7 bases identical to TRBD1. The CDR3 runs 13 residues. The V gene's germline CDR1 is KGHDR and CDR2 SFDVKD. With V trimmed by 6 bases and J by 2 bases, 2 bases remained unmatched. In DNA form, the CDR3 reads TGTGCCACCAGTAACAGGGGAAACTATGGCTACACCTTC. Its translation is CATSNRGNYGYTF.

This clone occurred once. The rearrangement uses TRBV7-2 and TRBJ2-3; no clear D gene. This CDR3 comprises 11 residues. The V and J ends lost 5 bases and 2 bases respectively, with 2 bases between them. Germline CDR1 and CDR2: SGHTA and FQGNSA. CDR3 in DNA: TGTGCCAGCAGCCTCACAGATACGCAGTATTTT. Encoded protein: CASSLTDTQYF.

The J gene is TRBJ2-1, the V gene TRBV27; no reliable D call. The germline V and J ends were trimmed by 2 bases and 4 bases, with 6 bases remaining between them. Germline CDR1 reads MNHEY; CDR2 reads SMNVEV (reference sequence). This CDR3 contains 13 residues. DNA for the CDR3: TGTGCCAGCAGTTTACGGTCATACAATGAGCAGTTCTTC. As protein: CASSLRSYNEQFF.

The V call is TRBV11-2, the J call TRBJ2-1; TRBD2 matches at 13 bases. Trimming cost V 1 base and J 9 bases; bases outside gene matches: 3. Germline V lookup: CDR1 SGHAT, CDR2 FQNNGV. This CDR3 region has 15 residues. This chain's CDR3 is CASSLGGTSGIEQFF. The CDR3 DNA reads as TGTGCCAGCAGCTTAGGGGGGACTAGCGGGATTGAGCAGTTCTTC.

In DNA form, the CDR3 reads TGTGCCAGCAGCCACCAGATCAGGTCGGTCACTGAAGCTTTCTTT. The encoded protein is CASSHQIRSVTEAFF. This chain uses TRBV5-5 with TRBJ1-1; D ambiguous. V was clipped by 4 bases and J by 4 bases, with 17 bases between them. The germline V gene has CDR1 SGHKS and CDR2 YYEKEE (reference sequence). The CDR3 spans 15 residues. The whole variable domain, remainder taken from reference TRBV5-5 and TRBJ1-1, is DAGVTQSPTHLIKTRGQQVTLRCSPISGHKSVSWYQQVLGQGPQFIFQYYEKEERGRGNFPDRFSARQFPNYSSELNVNALLLGDSALYLCASSHQIRSVTEAFFGQGTRLTVV.